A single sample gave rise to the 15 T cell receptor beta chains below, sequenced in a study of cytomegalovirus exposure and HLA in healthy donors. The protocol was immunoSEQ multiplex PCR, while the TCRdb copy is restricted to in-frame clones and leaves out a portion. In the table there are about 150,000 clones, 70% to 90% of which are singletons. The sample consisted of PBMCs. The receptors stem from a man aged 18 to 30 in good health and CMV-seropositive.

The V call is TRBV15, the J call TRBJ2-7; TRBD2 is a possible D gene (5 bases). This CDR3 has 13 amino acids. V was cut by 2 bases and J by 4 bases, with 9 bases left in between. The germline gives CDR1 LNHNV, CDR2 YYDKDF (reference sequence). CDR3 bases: TGTGCCACCAGCAGAACTAGAACTTACGAGCAGTACTTC. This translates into CATSRTRTYEQYF.

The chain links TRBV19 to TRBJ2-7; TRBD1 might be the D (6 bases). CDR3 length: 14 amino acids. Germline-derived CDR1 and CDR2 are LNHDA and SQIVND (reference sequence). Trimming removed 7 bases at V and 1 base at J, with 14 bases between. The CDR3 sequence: CASTQSGHSYEQYF. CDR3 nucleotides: TGTGCCAGTACCCAATCGGGACATTCCTACGAGCAGTACTTC.

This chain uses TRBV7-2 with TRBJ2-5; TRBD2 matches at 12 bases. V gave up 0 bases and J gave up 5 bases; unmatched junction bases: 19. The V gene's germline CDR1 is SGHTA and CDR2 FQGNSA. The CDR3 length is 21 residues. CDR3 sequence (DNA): TGTGCCAGCAGCTTAGCGGGGCCCCTAGCGGGGGGGCCCTCCCAGGATGAGACCCAGTACTTC. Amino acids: CASSLAGPLAGGPSQDETQYF.

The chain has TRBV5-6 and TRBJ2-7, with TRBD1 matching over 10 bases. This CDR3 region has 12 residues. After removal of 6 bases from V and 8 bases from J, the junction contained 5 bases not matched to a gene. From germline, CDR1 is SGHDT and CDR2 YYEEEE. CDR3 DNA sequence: TGTGCCAGCAACCTGGGACAGGGGAAGCAGTACTTC. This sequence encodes CASNLGQGKQYF.

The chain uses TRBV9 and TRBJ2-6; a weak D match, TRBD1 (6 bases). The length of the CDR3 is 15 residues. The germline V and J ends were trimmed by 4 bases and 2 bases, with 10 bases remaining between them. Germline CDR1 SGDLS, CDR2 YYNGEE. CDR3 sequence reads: CASSRGGAGANVLTF. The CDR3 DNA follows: TGTGCCAGCAGCCGAGGGGGAGCTGGGGCCAACGTCCTGACTTTC.

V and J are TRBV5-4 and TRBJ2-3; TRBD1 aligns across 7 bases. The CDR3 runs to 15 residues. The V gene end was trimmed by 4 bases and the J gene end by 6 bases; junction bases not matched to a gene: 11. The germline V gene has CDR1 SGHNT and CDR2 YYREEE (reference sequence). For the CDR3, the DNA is TGTGCCAGCAGCCCCACGGGACAGTTCACGGATACGCAGTATTTT. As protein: CASSPTGQFTDTQYF.

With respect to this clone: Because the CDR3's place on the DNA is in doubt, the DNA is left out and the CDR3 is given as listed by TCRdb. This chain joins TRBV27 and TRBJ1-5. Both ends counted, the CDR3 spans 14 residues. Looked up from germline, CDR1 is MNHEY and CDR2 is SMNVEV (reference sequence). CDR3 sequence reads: CASSVLGGDQPQHF.

In DNA, the CDR3 is TGTGCCTGGAGTGTCGGCGGGAGCACAGATACGCAGTATTTT. This codes for CAWSVGGSTDTQYF. The V gene is TRBV30, the J gene TRBJ2-3; possible D gene TRBD2, 5 bases. Germline V gene sequence: CDR1 GTSNPN, CDR2 SVGIG (reference sequence). V lost 0 bases, J lost 0 bases, and 7 bases lay in between. This CDR3 is built from 14 residues.

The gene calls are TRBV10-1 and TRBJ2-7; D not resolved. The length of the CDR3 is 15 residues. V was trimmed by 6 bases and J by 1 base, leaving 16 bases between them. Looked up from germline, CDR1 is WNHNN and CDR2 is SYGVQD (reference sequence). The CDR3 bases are TGCGCCAGCAGCCCGACCCGCCCGCGGTCCTACGAGCAGTACTTC. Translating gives CASSPTRPRSYEQYF.

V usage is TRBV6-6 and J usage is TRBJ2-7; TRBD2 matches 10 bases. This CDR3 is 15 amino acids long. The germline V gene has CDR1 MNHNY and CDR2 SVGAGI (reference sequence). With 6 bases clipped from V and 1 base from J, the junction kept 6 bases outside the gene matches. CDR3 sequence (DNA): TGTGCCAGCAGCATGGGACTAGCGATATCCTACGAGCAGTACTTC. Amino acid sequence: CASSMGLAISYEQYF.

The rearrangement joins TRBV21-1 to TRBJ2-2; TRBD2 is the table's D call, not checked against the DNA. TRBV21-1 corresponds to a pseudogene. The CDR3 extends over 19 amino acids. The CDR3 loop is CASSTRLGATRSDTGELFF. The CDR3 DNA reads TGTGCCAGCAGCACCCGACTAGGGGCGACCAGGTCGGACACCGGGGAGCTGTTTTTT.

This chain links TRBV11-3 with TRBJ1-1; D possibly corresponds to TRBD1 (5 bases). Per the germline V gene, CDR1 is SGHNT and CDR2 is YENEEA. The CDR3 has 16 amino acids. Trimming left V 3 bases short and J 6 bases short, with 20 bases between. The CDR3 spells CASSFIRGEGSPEAFF. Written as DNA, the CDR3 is TGTGCCAGCAGCTTTATTCGGGGGGAAGGGTCCCCTGAAGCTTTCTTT.

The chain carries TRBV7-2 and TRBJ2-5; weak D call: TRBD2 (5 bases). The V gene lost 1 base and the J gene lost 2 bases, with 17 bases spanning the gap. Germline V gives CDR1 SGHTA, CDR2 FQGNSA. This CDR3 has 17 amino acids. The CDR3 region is CASSLDIGRAAQETQYF. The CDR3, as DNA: TGTGCCAGCAGCTTAGATATCGGTCGAGCGGCTCAAGAGACCCAGTACTTC.

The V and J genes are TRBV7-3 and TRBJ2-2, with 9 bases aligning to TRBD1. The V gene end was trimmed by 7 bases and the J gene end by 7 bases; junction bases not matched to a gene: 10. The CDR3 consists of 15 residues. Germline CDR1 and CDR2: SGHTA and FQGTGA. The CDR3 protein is CASNDGTGSGGELFF. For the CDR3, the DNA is TGTGCCAGCAACGACGGGACAGGGTCGGGCGGGGAGCTGTTTTTT. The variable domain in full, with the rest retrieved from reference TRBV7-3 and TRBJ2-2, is GAGVSQTPSNKVTEKGKYVELRCDPISGHTALYWYRQSLGQGPEFLIYFQGTGAADDSGLPNDRFFAVRPEGSVSTLKIQRTERGDSAVYLCASNDGTGSGGELFFGEGSRLTVL.

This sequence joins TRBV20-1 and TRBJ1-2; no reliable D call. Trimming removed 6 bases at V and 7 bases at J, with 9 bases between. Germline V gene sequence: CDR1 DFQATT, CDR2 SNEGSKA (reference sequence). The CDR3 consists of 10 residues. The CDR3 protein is CSAGGPGYTF. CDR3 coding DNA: TGCAGTGCCGGAGGCCCTGGCTACACCTTC.